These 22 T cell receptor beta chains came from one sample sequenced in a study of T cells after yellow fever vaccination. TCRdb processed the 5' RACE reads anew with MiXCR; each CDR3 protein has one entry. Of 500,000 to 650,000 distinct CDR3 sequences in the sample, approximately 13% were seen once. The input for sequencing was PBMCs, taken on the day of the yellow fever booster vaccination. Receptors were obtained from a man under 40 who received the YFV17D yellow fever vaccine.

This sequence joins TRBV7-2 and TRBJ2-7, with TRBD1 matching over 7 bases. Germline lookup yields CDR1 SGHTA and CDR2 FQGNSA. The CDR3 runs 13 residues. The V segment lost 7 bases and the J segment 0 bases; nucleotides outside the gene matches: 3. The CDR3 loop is CASTSGGSYEQYF. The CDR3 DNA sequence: TGTGCCAGCACTTCAGGGGGCTCCTACGAGCAGTACTTC.

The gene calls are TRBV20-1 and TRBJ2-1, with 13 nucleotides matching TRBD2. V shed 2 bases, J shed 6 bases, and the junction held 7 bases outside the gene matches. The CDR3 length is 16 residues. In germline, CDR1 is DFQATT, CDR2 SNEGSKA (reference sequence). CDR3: CSARQPGLAGINEQFF. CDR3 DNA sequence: TGCAGTGCTAGACAACCGGGACTAGCGGGAATCAATGAGCAGTTCTTC.

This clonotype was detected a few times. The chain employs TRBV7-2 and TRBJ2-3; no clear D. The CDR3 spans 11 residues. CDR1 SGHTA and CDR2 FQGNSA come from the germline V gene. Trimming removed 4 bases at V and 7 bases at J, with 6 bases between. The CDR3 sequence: CASSWANTQYF. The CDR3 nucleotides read TGTGCCAGCAGCTGGGCCAATACGCAGTATTTT.

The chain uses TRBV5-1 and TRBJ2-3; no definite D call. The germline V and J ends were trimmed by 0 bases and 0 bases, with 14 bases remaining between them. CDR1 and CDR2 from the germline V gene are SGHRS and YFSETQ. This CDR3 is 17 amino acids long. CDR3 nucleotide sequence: TGCGCCAGCAGCTTGGGGTTGTCCGCATCGAGCACAGATACGCAGTATTTT. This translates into CASSLGLSASSTDTQYF.

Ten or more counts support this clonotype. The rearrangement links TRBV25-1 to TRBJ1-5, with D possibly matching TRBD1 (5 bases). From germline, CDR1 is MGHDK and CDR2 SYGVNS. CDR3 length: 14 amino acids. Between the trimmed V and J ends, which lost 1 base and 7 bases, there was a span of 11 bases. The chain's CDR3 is CASSELGREQPQHF. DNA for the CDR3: TGTGCCAGCAGTGAATTAGGCAGGGAGCAGCCCCAGCATTTT.

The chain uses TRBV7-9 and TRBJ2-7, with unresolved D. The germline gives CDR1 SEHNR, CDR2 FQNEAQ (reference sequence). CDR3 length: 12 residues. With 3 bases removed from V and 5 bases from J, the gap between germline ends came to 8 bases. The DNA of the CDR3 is TGTGCCAGCAGCTTTTTTCTAGACGAGCAGTACTTC. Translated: CASSFFLDEQYF.

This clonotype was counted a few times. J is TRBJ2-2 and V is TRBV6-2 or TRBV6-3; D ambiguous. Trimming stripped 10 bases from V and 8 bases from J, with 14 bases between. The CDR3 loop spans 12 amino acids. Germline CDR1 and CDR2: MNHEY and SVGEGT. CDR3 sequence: CATKTGPGELFF. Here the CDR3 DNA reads TGTGCCACAAAGACCGGGCCAGGGGAGCTGTTTTTT.

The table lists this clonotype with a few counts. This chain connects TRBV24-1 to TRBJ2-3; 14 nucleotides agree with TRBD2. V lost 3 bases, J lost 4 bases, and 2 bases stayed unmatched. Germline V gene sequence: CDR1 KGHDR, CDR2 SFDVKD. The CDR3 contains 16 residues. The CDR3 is CATSDGGLAGADTQYF. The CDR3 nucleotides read TGTGCCACCAGTGATGGGGGACTAGCGGGAGCAGATACGCAGTATTTT.

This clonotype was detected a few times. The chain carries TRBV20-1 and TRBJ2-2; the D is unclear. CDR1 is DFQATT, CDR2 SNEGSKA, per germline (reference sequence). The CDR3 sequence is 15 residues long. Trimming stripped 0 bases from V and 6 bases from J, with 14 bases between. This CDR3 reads CSARDRKDVAGELFF. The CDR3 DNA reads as TGCAGTGCTAGAGACCGGAAGGATGTGGCCGGGGAGCTGTTTTTT.

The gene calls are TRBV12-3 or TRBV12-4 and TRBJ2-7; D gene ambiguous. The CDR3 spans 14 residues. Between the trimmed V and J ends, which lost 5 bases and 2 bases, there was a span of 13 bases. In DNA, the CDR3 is TGTGCCAGCAGTACGGACCGACTCCCCTACGAGCAGTACTTC. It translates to CASSTDRLPYEQYF.

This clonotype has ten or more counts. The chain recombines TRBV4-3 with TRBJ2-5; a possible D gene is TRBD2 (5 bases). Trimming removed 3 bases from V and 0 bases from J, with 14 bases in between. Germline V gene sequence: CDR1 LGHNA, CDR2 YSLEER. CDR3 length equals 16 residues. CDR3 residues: CASSQAHGGDQETQYF. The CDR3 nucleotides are TGCGCCAGCAGCCAGGCCCATGGAGGCGACCAAGAGACCCAGTACTTC.

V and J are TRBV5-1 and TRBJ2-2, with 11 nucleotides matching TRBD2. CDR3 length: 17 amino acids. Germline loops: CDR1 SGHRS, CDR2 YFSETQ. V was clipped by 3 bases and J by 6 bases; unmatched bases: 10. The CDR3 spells CASSSVASLAGAGELFF. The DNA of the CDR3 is TGCGCCAGCAGCTCCGTAGCGTCACTAGCGGGGGCCGGGGAGCTGTTTTTT.

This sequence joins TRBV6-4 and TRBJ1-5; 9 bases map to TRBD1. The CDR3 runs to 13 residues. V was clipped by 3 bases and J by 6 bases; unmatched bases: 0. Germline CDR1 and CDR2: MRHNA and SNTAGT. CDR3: CASSEGQGQPQHF. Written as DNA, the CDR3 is TGTGCCAGCAGTGAGGGACAGGGTCAGCCCCAGCATTTT.

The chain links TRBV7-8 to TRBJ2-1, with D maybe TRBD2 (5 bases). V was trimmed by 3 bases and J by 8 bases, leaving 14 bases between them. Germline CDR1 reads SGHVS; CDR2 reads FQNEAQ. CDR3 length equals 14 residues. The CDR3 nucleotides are TGTGCCAGCAGCTTGAGGGCCACTAGGGATGAGCAGTTCTTC. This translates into CASSLRATRDEQFF.

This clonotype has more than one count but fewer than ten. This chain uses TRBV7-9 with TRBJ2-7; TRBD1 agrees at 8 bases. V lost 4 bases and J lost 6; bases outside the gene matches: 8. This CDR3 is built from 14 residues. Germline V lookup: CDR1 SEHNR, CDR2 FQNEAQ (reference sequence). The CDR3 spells CASSSRTGSGEQYF. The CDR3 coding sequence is TGTGCCAGCAGCTCCCGGACAGGGTCGGGCGAGCAGTACTTC. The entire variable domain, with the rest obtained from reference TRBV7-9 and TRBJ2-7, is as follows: DTGVSQNPRHKITKRGQNVTFRCDPISEHNRLYWYRQTLGQGPEFLTYFQNEAQLEKSRLLSDRFSAERPKGSFSTLEIQRTEQGDSAMYLCASSSRTGSGEQYFGPGTRLTVT.

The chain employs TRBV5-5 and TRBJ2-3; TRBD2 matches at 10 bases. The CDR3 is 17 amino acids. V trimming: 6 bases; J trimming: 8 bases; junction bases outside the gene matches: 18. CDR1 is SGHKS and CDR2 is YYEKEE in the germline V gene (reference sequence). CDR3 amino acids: CASTVGTAGGPFSTQYF. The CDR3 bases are TGTGCCAGCACGGTGGGGACAGCGGGAGGGCCTTTCTCTACGCAGTATTTT.

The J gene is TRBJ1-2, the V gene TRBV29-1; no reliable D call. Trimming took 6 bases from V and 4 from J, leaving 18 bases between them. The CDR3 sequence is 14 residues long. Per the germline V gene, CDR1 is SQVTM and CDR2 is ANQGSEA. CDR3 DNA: TGCAGCGTCCGTCACCCCGCAAGGACCTATGGCTACACCTTC. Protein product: CSVRHPARTYGYTF.

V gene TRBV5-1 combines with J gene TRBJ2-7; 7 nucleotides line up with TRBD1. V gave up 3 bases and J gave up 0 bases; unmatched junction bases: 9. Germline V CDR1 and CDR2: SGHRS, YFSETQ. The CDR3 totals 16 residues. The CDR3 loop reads CASSWGQSIHSYEQYF. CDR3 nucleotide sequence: TGCGCCAGCAGCTGGGGACAGAGCATCCACTCCTACGAGCAGTACTTC.

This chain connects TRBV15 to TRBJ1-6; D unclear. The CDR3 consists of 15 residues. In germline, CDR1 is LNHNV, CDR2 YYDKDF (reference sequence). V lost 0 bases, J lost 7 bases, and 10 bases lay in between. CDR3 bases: TGTGCCACCAGCAGAGAAGATTTCGGGAATTCACCCCTCCACTTT. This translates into CATSREDFGNSPLHF.

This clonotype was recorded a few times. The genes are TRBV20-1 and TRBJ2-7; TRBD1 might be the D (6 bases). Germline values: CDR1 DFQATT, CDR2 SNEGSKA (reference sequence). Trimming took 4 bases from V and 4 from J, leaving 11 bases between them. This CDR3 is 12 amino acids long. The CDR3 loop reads CSATPGEYEQYF. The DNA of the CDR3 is TGCAGTGCTACACCAGGGGAATACGAGCAGTACTTC.

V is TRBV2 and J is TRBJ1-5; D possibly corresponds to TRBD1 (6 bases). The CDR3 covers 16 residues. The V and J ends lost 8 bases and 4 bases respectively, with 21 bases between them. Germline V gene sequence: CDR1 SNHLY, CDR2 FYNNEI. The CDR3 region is CASSHQGREVNQPQHF. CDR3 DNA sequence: TGTGCCAGCTCTCACCAGGGGAGGGAGGTTAATCAGCCCCAGCATTTT.

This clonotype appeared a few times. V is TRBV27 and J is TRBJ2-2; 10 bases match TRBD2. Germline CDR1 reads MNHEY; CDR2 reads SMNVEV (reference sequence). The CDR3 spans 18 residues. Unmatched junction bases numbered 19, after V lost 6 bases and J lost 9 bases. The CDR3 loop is CASSARETSGNGGWELFF. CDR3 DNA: TGTGCCAGCAGCGCACGAGAAACTAGCGGGAACGGTGGATGGGAGCTGTTTTTT.